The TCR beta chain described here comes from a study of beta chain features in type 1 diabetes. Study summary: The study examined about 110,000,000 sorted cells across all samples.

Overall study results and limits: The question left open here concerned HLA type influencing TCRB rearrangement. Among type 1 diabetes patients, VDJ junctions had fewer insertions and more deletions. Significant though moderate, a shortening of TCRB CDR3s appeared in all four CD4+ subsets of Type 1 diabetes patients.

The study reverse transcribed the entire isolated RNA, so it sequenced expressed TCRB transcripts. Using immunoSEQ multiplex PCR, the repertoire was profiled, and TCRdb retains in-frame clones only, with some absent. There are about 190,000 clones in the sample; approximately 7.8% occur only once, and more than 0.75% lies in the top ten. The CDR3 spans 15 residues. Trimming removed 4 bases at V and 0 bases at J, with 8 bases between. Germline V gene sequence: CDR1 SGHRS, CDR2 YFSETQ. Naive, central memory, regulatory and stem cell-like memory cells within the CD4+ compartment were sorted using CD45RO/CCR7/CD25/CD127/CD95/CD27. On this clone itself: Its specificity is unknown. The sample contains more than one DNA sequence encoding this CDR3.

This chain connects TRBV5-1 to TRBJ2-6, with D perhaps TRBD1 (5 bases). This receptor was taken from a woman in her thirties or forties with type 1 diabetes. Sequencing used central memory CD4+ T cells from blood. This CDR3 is CASSPQGSGANVLTF. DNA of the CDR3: TGCGCCAGCAGCCCCCAGGGCTCTGGGGCCAACGTCCTGACTTTC.